The 27 T cell receptor beta chains listed next were all sequenced from one sample in a study of T cell repertoires in cytomegalovirus infection. TCRdb re-derived calls from the reads in MiXCR, one entry per CDR3 protein. In the table there are under 300,000 distinct CDR3 sequences, approximately 13% of which are singletons. Sequencing was carried out using PBMCs. These receptors all come from a human donor in good health (CMV status not recorded). Some clones in this sample may be carry-over from other donors' samples.

This clonotype was detected ten times or more. This chain connects TRBV4-3 to TRBJ2-5; 7 bases are a match to TRBD2. The CDR3 totals 16 residues. Germline V gives CDR1 LGHNA, CDR2 YSLEER. The J segment lost 3 bases and the V segment lost 5 bases, leaving 12 bases of the junction unmatched. This CDR3 is CASSTSIRGGEETQYF. In nucleotides, the CDR3 is TGCGCCAGCAGCACCTCTATAAGGGGAGGGGAAGAGACCCAGTACTTC.

The genes are TRBV20-1 and TRBJ1-1; D perhaps matches TRBD1 (6 bases). The germline gives CDR1 DFQATT, CDR2 SNEGSKA (reference sequence). The V gene lost 6 bases and the J gene lost 8 bases, with 19 bases spanning the gap. This CDR3 region has 13 residues. The CDR3 is CSAHRGLPSEAFF. The CDR3 DNA reads as TGCAGTGCCCATCGGGGGCTTCCCTCAGAAGCTTTCTTT.

In its sample, this clonotype was seen many times. This chain connects TRBV29-1 to TRBJ1-5; a weak D match, TRBD1 (6 bases). Germline V gives CDR1 SQVTM, CDR2 ANQGSEA. This CDR3 region has 12 residues. V dropped 4 bases and J dropped 3 bases, with 7 bases sitting between them. The CDR3: CSVGQDNQPQHF. As DNA, the CDR3 is TGCAGCGTTGGACAGGACAATCAGCCCCAGCATTTT. Together with reference TRBV29-1 and TRBJ1-5, the CDR3 gives the full variable domain: SAVISQKPSRDICQRGTSLTIQCQVDSQVTMMFWYRQQPGQSLTLIATANQGSEATYESGFVIDKFPISRPNLTFSTLTVSNMSPEDSSIYLCSVGQDNQPQHFGDGTRLSIL.

This clonotype occurred a few times. The chain has TRBV4-2 and TRBJ2-7; TRBD2 matches 9 bases. Germline V lookup: CDR1 LGHNA, CDR2 YNFKEQ. This CDR3 comprises 15 residues. V was pared by 0 bases and J by 2 bases, with 2 bases of the junction left unmatched. CDR3 in DNA: TGTGCCAGCAGCCAAGACCTAGCGGGGACCTACGAGCAGTACTTC. This gives the protein CASSQDLAGTYEQYF.

The chain is built from TRBV9 and TRBJ1-2; D gene unclear. The CDR3 has 13 residues. Germline CDR1 SGDLS, CDR2 YYNGEE. V was cut by 0 bases and J by 7 bases, with 10 bases left in between. This chain's CDR3 is CASSVAGWSGYTF. Written as DNA, the CDR3 is TGTGCCAGCAGCGTAGCGGGGTGGAGTGGCTACACCTTC.

For this clonotype: Possible read error: a much larger clone is one base away. CDR3 amino acids: CASGLPGTGEGGYAF. The CDR3 bases are TGTGCTAGTGGTTTGCCAGGGACAGGGGAAGGTGGCTACGCCTTC. This chain joins TRBV12-5 and TRBJ1-2; 10 bases are shared with TRBD1. This CDR3 has 15 residues. Germline V gene data show CDR1 as LGHNT and CDR2 as FRNRAP.

This clonotype came up a few times. CDR3 coding DNA: TGTGCCAGCAGTGAAGGGTCCGAAGGGGAGCAGTTCTTC. This codes for CASSEGSEGEQFF. J is TRBJ2-1 and V is TRBV2; no firm D call. Germline CDR1 SNHLY, CDR2 FYNNEI. Trimming took off 1 base at V and 10 bases at J, with 11 bases between the two ends. The CDR3 runs to 13 residues.

This clonotype came up many times. The chain uses TRBV7-2 and TRBJ2-1, with TRBD2 matching over 7 bases. The length of the CDR3 is 14 residues. The trim removed 5 bases at V and 4 bases at J, leaving 5 bases unmatched. CDR1 is SGHTA and CDR2 is FQGNSA in the germline V gene. The CDR3 is CASSPSGAYNEQFF. As DNA, the CDR3 is TGTGCCAGCAGCCCAAGCGGGGCATACAATGAGCAGTTCTTC. Based on the CDR3 plus reference TRBV7-2 and TRBJ2-1, the full variable domain is GAGVSQSPSNKVTEKGKDVELRCDPISGHTALYWYRQSLGQGLEFLIYFQGNSAPDKSGLPSDRFSAERTGGSVSTLTIQRTQQEDSAVYLCASSPSGAYNEQFFGPGTRLTVL.

This clonotype was seen many times. The chain recombines TRBV28 with TRBJ2-7; possible D gene TRBD1, 6 bases. The CDR3 has 14 residues. Per germline, CDR1 MDHEN and CDR2 SYDVKM. V dropped 6 bases and J dropped 6 bases, with 18 bases sitting between them. The CDR3 DNA follows: TGTGCCAGCAGCCAGACAGGCGTATTGAGCGAGCAGTACTTC. Its protein product is CASSQTGVLSEQYF.

This clonotype has ten or more counts. The rearrangement joins TRBV4-1 to TRBJ2-5, with 9 bases identical to TRBD2. CDR3 length equals 15 residues. Germline V gene data show CDR1 as MGHRA and CDR2 as YSYEKL. V trimming: 2 bases; J trimming: 1 base; junction bases outside the gene matches: 2. CDR3 loop: CASSQNSGSQETQYF. The CDR3 DNA reads as TGCGCCAGCAGCCAAAATAGCGGGAGCCAAGAGACCCAGTACTTC.

This clonotype was counted ten times or more. V is TRBV7-2 and J is TRBJ1-5; D is possibly TRBD1 (5 bases). In germline, CDR1 is SGHTA, CDR2 FQGNSA. V lost 5 bases, J lost 4 bases, and 9 bases lay in between. CDR3 length: 13 residues. The CDR3 DNA follows: TGTGCCAGCAGCCAAGACAGTAATCAGCCCCAGCATTTT. Residues: CASSQDSNQPQHF.

This clonotype occurred many times. V is TRBV6-1 and J is TRBJ2-7; 10 bases align to TRBD2. This CDR3 is 15 amino acids long. Losses at the gene ends were 6 bases for V and 2 bases for J; bases not matched to a gene: 7. Germline V gives CDR1 MNHNS, CDR2 SASEGT. Written as DNA, the CDR3 is TGTGCCAGCAGGCTGACTAGCGGGCTAACCTACGAGCAGTACTTC. Translating it yields CASRLTSGLTYEQYF.

The sample holds many counts of this clonotype. V usage is TRBV30 and J usage is TRBJ1-2; D gene unclear. V lost 5 bases to trimming and J lost 13 bases, with 20 bases between them. Germline values: CDR1 GTSNPN, CDR2 SVGIG (reference sequence). This CDR3 region has 12 residues. The CDR3 DNA reads as TGTGCCTGGGGCATAAATGGACCGAGTCCCACCTTC. The encoded protein is CAWGINGPSPTF.

This clonotype appeared a few times. The junction and the germline gene differ at one end; a read error may be behind it. The rearrangement links TRBV19 to TRBJ2-3; 8 positions agree with TRBD2. This CDR3 contains 15 residues. The germline V gene has CDR1 LNHDA and CDR2 SQIVND (reference sequence). The CDR3 spells CASKGGGGSRDTQYF. The CDR3 region has the DNA TGTGCCAGTAAAGGAGGCGGGGGGAGCAGAGATACGCAGTATTTT.

In the case of this clonotype: Since a much larger clone is just one base distant, this may be a read error. This likely comes from a read error, as the CDR3 has no conserved phenylalanine or tryptophan at its end. This sequence joins TRBV19 and TRBJ1-5, with D hard to call. Germline CDR1 is LNHDA and CDR2 is SQIVND (reference sequence). With 1 base removed from V and 6 bases from J, the gap between germline ends came to 13 bases. The CDR3 extends over 15 amino acids. The CDR3 sequence: CASSIVEGMGQPQHV. CDR3 nucleotides: TGTGCCAGTAGTATAGTGGAGGGAATGGGTCAGCCCCAGCATGTT.

There are many counts of this clonotype. The chain has TRBV5-1 and TRBJ2-4, with a weak D call TRBD2 (6 bases). Germline loops: CDR1 SGHRS, CDR2 YFSETQ. Between the trimmed V and J ends, which lost 2 bases and 1 base, there was a span of 7 bases. The CDR3 totals 14 residues. CDR3 residues: CASSLGGAKNIQYF. CDR3 coding DNA: TGCGCCAGCAGCTTAGGAGGGGCCAAAAACATTCAGTACTTC.

The table lists this clonotype with many counts. This chain joins TRBV7-2 and TRBJ2-5; 7 bases line up with TRBD1. Germline trimming cut 1 base from V and 8 bases from J; bases unmatched to any gene: 16. Germline lookup yields CDR1 SGHTA and CDR2 FQGNSA. The CDR3 length is 17 residues. For the CDR3, the DNA is TGTGCCAGCAGCTTAGTGGGTGTGGGACAGCCTCCCGGTACCCAGTACTTC. This sequence encodes CASSLVGVGQPPGTQYF.

In this sample, this clonotype turned up many times. The chain joins TRBV7-2 to TRBJ2-7, with D unresolved. CDR3 size: 14 residues. Trimming shortened V by 1 base and J by 5 bases, and 12 bases separated the two germline ends. CDR1 and CDR2 (germline): SGHTA, FQGNSA. CDR3 loop: CASSLETHADEQYF. The DNA of the CDR3 is TGTGCCAGCAGCTTAGAAACCCACGCCGACGAGCAGTACTTC.

This clonotype was observed a handful of times. The gene calls are TRBV12-3 or TRBV12-4 and TRBJ2-5, with 10 positions matching TRBD2. Trimming at V came to 7 bases and at J to 5 bases, leaving 13 bases not matched to a gene. The CDR3 covers 16 residues. The CDR3 loop is CASKRGASGSNETQYF. CDR3 nucleotides: TGTGCCAGCAAGAGAGGCGCTAGCGGGAGTAACGAGACCCAGTACTTC.

The V gene is TRBV4-3, the J gene TRBJ2-1; 7 bases are a match to TRBD2. The V and J ends lost 0 bases and 10 bases, in that order; junction bases with no gene match: 9. The CDR3 length is 15 residues. Looked up from germline, CDR1 is LGHNA and CDR2 is YSLEER. CDR3: CASSQDLGGGSEQFF. CDR3 coding DNA: TGCGCCAGCAGCCAAGATCTCGGGGGAGGGAGCGAGCAGTTCTTC.

The V call is TRBV28, the J call TRBJ2-1, with D tentatively TRBD2 (6 bases). Germline V gene data show CDR1 as MDHEN and CDR2 as SYDVKM. Trimming took off 6 bases at V and 9 bases at J, with 18 bases between the two ends. The CDR3 covers 14 residues. This CDR3 reads CASRGLGTLSEQFF. The CDR3 region has the DNA TGTGCCAGCAGGGGTCTTGGGACTCTAAGTGAGCAGTTCTTC.

The sample holds many counts of this clonotype. The CDR3, as DNA: TGTGCCAGCAGCTCCGGGGGAGACTATGGCTACACCTTC. Translation gives CASSSGGDYGYTF. The genes are TRBV7-2 and TRBJ1-2; D is possibly TRBD1 (5 bases). V lost 4 bases to trimming and J lost 3 bases, with 9 bases between them. Germline assignment: CDR1 SGHTA and CDR2 FQGNSA. This CDR3 has 13 amino acids.

This clonotype was recorded a few times. The gene calls are TRBV5-4 and TRBJ2-1; 10 nucleotides agree with TRBD2. V lost 4 bases to trimming and J lost 8 bases; unmatched junction nucleotides: 12. This CDR3 region has 16 residues. Germline V lookup: CDR1 SGHNT, CDR2 YYREEE (reference sequence). The CDR3 loop reads CASSPYSGGTPHEQFF. In DNA, the CDR3 is TGTGCCAGCAGCCCCTATAGCGGGGGGACCCCTCATGAGCAGTTCTTC.

This clonotype was recorded a few times. V usage is TRBV20-1 and J usage is TRBJ2-5, with 10 bases lining up with TRBD2. The CDR3 runs 15 residues. After removal of 5 bases from V and 5 bases from J, the junction contained 11 bases not matched to a gene. CDR1 DFQATT and CDR2 SNEGSKA come from the germline V gene (reference sequence). For the CDR3, the DNA is TGCAGTGCTCGGACTAGCGGAGCTGAAAGGGAGACCCAGTACTTC. It encodes CSARTSGAERETQYF.

Turning to this clonotype: One base away lies a much larger clone, so this may be a sequencing read error. The J gene is TRBJ2-1, the V gene TRBV6-5; D is perhaps TRBD1 or TRBD2 (5 bases each). The CDR3 extends over 13 amino acids. In germline, CDR1 is MNHEY, CDR2 SVGAGI. CDR3 protein: CGSRGALYNEQFF. CDR3 sequence (DNA): TGTGGCAGCAGAGGGGCTCTTTACAATGAGCAGTTCTTC.

This clonotype occurred many times. The chain has TRBV28 and TRBJ1-2; 10 bases match TRBD1. J gave up 4 bases and V 6 bases, and 8 bases lay outside the gene matches. The CDR3 has 15 amino acids. Germline CDR1 and CDR2: MDHEN and SYDVKM. CDR3 DNA: TGTGCCAGCAGGCGTCCGGGACAGGGGATCTATGGCTACACCTTC. It specifies CASRRPGQGIYGYTF.

This clonotype was seen repeatedly, ten times or more. V is TRBV19 and J is TRBJ1-1, with a weak D call TRBD1 (5 bases). Germline V lookup: CDR1 LNHDA, CDR2 SQIVND (reference sequence). Trimming removed 5 bases at V and 5 bases at J, with 15 bases between. The CDR3 is 14 residues long. This CDR3 reads CASSGSGIGTEAFF. In DNA form, the CDR3 reads TGTGCCAGTAGTGGCTCAGGGATCGGAACTGAAGCTTTCTTT.